This T cell receptor beta chain is from a study of lymphopenia after photon versus proton radiotherapy. Whole-study results and caveats: A bigger post-nadir fall in TCR diversity correlated inversely with survival time in deceased patients. After the lymphocyte nadir, photon-treated repertoires showed oligoclonal expansion, especially of CD8+ Temra cells. Under photons, naive T cells and diversity fell while effector/memory populations rose. Only patients who died were analyzed for survival; proton advantage is unproven.

Regarding this clone: Its antigen remains unknown.

Germline lookup yields CDR1 GTSNPN and CDR2 SVGIG (reference sequence). The CDR3 covers 17 residues. V was pared by 2 bases and J by 0 bases, with 17 bases between. Sequencing used immunoSEQ multiplex PCR; TCRdb keeps in-frame clones, though not all of them. The table has around 63,000 clones, 75% to 90% seen once; the top ten hold about a tenth. The chain uses TRBV30 and TRBJ1-5; maybe TRBD1 (6 bases). The sample consisted of peripheral blood, taken from a patient treated with proton-based radiotherapy. The source is a man older than 75 with esophageal cancer. The CDR3 protein is CAWSKERGQNSNQPQHF. In DNA, the CDR3 is TGTGCCTGGAGTAAAGAGCGGGGGCAGAATAGCAATCAGCCCCAGCATTTT.